A few counts support the clone carrying this T cell receptor (beta chain). Its matching antigen is unknown. Germline V gene data show CDR1 as LGHDT and CDR2 as YNNKEL (reference sequence). The CDR3 has 13 residues. V lost 5 bases and J 1 base, leaving 8 bases between the germline ends. General study points: Tumor Tregs overlapped most with tumor, then blood, naive CD4+ cells.

TCRdb passed the 5' RACE reads through MiXCR, listing each CDR3 protein once. The table shows about 57,000 distinct CDR3 sequences, with 26% occurring only once. Treg sorting used a CD4+CD25+CD127-/low gate. Sequencing was done on a sample of tumor-infiltrating Tregs sorted from the breast tumor. The sequence was collected from a female donor with breast cancer. The chain combines TRBV3-1 with TRBJ1-1, with D unresolved. Written as DNA, the CDR3 is TGTGCCAGCAGCACCTTGCGGAACACTGAAGCTTTCTTT. Translated: CASSTLRNTEAFF. The whole variable domain, remainder taken from reference TRBV3-1 and TRBJ1-1, is DTAVSQTPKYLVTQMGNDKSIKCEQNLGHDTMYWYKQDSKKFLKIMFSYNNKELIINETVPNRFSPKSPDKAHLNLHINSLELGDSAVYFCASSTLRNTEAFFGQGTRLTVV.